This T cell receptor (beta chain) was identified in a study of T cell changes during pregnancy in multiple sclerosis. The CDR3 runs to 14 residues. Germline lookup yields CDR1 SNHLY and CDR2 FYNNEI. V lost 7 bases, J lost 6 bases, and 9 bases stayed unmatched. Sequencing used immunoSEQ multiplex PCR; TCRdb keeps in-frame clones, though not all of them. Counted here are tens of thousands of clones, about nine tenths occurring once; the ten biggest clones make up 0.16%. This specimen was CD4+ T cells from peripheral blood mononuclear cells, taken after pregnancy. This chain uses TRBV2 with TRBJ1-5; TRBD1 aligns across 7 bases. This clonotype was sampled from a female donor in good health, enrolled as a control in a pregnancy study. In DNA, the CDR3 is TGTGCCAGCAATACGAGACAGGGCGGTCAGCCCCAGCATTTT. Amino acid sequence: CASNTRQGGQPQHF.